The clone carrying this T cell receptor beta chain was detected only once. Its antigen is not known. The sample comes from a study of OX40 agonist ivuxolimab in advanced cancers. Study in general: Mean age approximately 66 years, range about 20 to 90; roughly 82% male.

The V gene end was trimmed by 5 bases and the J gene end by 2 bases; junction bases not matched to a gene: 12. The CDR3 spans 17 residues. Germline V lookup: CDR1 SEHNR, CDR2 FQNEAQ (reference sequence). Overall study findings and caveats: The study found among the lowest clonal expansion in partial responders at 0.1-3.0 mg/kg. On average, a greater number of expanded clones characterised CD8+ T cells relative to CD4+. By week 6 at 0.1 to 3.0 mg/kg, blood CD4+ and CD8+ T cells had expanded clonally.

TCRdb keeps only in-frame clones here, not all; method: immunoSEQ multiplex PCR. The sample comprises about 78,000 clones, approximately 80% of which are singletons, and roughly 0.41% rests with the top ten. The material was CD4+ or CD8+ T cells sorted from blood, obtained in a trial of the OX40 agonist ivuxolimab. This chain links TRBV7-9 with TRBJ2-7, with TRBD2 identical over 10 bases. This TCR was sampled from an adult with an advanced solid tumor such as melanoma, head and neck, liver or kidney cancer. CDR3 in amino acids: CASSPTKRAGGPYEQYF. CDR3 DNA sequence: TGTGCCAGCAGCCCTACTAAGCGAGCGGGAGGGCCCTACGAGCAGTACTTC.